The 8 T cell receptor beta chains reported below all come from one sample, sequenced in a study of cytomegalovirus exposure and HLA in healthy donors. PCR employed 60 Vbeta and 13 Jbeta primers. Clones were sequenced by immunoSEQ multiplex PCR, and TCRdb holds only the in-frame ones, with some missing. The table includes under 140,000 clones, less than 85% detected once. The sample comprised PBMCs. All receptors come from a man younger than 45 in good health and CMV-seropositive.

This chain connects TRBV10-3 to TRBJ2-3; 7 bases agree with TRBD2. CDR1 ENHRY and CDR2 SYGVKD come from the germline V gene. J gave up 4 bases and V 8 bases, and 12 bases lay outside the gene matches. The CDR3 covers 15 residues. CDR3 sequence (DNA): TGTGCCATCGGCGGACCCCAGGCGGGGGCAGATACGCAGTATTTT. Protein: CAIGGPQAGADTQYF.

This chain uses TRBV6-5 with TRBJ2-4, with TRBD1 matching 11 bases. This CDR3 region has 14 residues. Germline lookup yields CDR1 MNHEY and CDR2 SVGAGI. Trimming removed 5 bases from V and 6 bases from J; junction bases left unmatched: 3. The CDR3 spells CASSRGTGGNIQYF. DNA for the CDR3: TGTGCCAGCAGTAGAGGGACAGGGGGAAACATTCAGTACTTC.

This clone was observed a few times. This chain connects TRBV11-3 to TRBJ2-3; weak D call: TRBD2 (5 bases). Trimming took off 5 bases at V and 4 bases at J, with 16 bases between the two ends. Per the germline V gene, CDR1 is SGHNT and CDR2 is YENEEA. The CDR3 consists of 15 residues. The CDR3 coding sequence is TGTGCCAGCAGCCCCGGACTGCACTTATCAGATACGCAGTATTTT. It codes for CASSPGLHLSDTQYF.

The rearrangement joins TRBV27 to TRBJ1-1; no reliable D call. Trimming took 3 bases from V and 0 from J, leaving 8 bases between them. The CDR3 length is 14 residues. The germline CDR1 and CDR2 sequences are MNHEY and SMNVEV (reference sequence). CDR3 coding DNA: TGTGCCAGCAGTTTGCGGGGAATGAACACTGAAGCTTTCTTT. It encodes CASSLRGMNTEAFF.

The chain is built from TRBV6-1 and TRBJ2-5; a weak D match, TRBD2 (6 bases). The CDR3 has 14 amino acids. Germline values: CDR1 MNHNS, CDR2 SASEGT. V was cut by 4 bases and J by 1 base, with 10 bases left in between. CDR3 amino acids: CASSVGTSQETQYF. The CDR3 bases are TGTGCCAGCAGTGTGGGGACTTCCCAAGAGACCCAGTACTTC.

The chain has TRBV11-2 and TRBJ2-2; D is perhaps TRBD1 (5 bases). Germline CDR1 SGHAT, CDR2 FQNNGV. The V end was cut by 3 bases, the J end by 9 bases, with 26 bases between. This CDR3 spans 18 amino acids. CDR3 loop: CASSLFSLSRIQVRELFF. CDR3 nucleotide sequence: TGTGCCAGCAGCTTGTTTAGTTTGAGCCGAATACAGGTCCGGGAGCTGTTTTTT.

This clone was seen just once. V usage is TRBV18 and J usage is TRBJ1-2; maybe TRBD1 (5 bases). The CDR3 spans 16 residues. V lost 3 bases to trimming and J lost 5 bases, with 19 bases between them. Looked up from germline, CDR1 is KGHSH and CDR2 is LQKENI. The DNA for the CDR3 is TGTGCCAGCTCACCTCCTACCCTCCAGGGAAGGTATGGCTACACCTTC. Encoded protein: CASSPPTLQGRYGYTF.

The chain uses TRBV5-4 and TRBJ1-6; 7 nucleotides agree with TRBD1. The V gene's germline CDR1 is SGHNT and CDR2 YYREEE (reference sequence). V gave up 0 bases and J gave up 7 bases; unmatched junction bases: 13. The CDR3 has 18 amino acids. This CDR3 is CASSLGTGSFIRNSPLHF. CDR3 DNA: TGTGCCAGCAGCTTGGGGACAGGCAGCTTTATACGGAATTCACCCCTCCACTTT.